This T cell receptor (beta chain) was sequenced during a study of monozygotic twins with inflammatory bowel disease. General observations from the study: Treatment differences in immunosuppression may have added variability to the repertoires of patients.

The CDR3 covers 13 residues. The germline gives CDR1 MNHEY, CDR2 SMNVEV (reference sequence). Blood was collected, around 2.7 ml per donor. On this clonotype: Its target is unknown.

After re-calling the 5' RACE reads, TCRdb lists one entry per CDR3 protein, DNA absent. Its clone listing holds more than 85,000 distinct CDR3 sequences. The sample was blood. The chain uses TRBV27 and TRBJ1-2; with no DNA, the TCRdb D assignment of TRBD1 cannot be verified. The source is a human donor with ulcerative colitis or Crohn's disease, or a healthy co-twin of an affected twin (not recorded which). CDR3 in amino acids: CASGWTGGYGYTF.